The clone carrying this TCR beta chain was recorded at least ten times. Its specificity is unknown. This sample is drawn from a study of regulatory T cells in long-lasting Graves disease. Building of the TCR beta libraries involved iRepertoire HTBI primers and Arm-PCR of CDR3 regions. TCRdb fed the multiplex PCR reads into MiXCR, producing one record per CDR3 protein. Of roughly 360,000 distinct CDR3 sequences in the sample, roughly 25% are singletons; the top ten hold 25% to 30%. Stated time point: persistent/refractory GD, antithyroid drugs over 5 years with positive TRAb. PBMC-derived RNA was used for the TCR library. Investigators report Graves' disease was diagnosed under American Thyroid Association guidelines. Overall study findings and caveats: Persistent disease preferred TRBV28, TRBJ1-2 and TRBJ2-5. Authors noted too few samples as a limitation.

This CDR3 region has 16 residues. The V and J ends lost 3 bases and 3 bases, in that order; junction bases with no gene match: 8. CDR1 and CDR2 (germline): MDHEN, SYDVKM. V gene TRBV28 combines with J gene TRBJ2-7; 10 bases align to TRBD2. This clonotype was obtained from a woman aged 40-49 years with Graves disease. The sample was peripheral blood mononuclear cells (PBMCs), taken when the disease was refractory, from a patient treated with antithyroid drugs. CDR3 in DNA: TGTGCCAGCAGTTTCGTGCCCGGACTAGCGGACTACGAGCAGTACTTC. This gives the protein CASSFVPGLADYEQYF.